A single sample gave rise to the 14 T cell receptor beta chains below, sequenced in a study of blood T cells in healthy people across ages. Together with a sample-barcoded 5' primer, a J-beta primer mix was included in a second PCR lasting roughly 6 to 12 cycles. In TCRdb, the 5' RACE reads were re-called with MiXCR into one record per CDR3 protein. Among over 1,200,000 distinct CDR3 sequences listed, almost 60% were seen once. The sequencing input was blood. All receptors come from a man between 18 and 35 years old in good health.

This clonotype was seen more than once but under ten times. The chain joins TRBV29-1 to TRBJ2-3, with D unresolved. V lost 5 bases, J lost 6 bases, and 6 bases lay in between. The CDR3 loop spans 10 amino acids. Per germline, CDR1 SQVTM and CDR2 ANQGSEA. CDR3 nucleotides: TGCAGCGTTCTCTCGGATACGCAGTATTTT. This gives the protein CSVLSDTQYF.

The genes are TRBV6-5 and TRBJ1-4, with TRBD1 as a possible D gene (5 bases). The CDR3 is made up of 11 amino acids. The V gene lost 4 bases and the J gene lost 16 bases, with 13 bases spanning the gap. Per the germline V gene, CDR1 is MNHEY and CDR2 is SVGAGI. The CDR3 loop is CASSSGGDQFF. The CDR3 DNA reads as TGTGCCAGCAGTTCGGGCGGGGACCAGTTTTTT.

The chain is built from TRBV13 and TRBJ2-7; 8 bases line up with TRBD1. The CDR3 extends over 17 amino acids. The V segment lost 5 bases and the J segment 0 bases; nucleotides outside the gene matches: 12. CDR1 and CDR2 from the germline V gene are PRHDT and FYEKMQ (reference sequence). In nucleotides, the CDR3 is TGTGCCAGCAGCCCCAGATCAGGGGGCGCGAGCTCCTACGAGCAGTACTTC. This sequence encodes CASSPRSGGASSYEQYF. Looking up the rest from reference TRBV13 and TRBJ2-7 gives the full variable domain: AAGVIQSPRHLIKEKRETATLKCYPIPRHDTVYWYQQGPGQDPQFLISFYEKMQSDKGSIPDRFSAQQFSDYHSELNMSSLELGDSALYFCASSPRSGGASSYEQYFGPGTRLTVT.

The V and J genes are TRBV29-1 and TRBJ1-1, with D possibly being TRBD1 (5 bases). CDR1 and CDR2 from the germline V gene are SQVTM and ANQGSEA. CDR3 length: 13 residues. V dropped 7 bases and J dropped 0 bases, with 12 bases sitting between them. This CDR3 is CSASTVMNTEAFF. CDR3 nucleotides: TGCAGCGCCTCGACAGTGATGAACACTGAAGCTTTCTTT.

V and J are TRBV7-2 and TRBJ2-2; no definite D call. Trimming took 1 base from V and 7 from J, leaving 7 bases between them. CDR3 length: 13 residues. Germline loops: CDR1 SGHTA, CDR2 FQGNSA. CDR3 sequence reads: CASSLEARGELFF. The CDR3 DNA is TGTGCCAGCAGCTTAGAGGCCCGCGGGGAGCTGTTTTTT.

The chain links TRBV5-5 to TRBJ2-5, with unresolved D. The DNA end lines up better with TRBJ2-7; the J call may be wrong. CDR1 is SGHKS, CDR2 YYEKEE, per germline (reference sequence). This CDR3 has 13 residues. CDR3 sequence (DNA): TGTGCCAGCAGCGGGATGAGGATCGACGAGCAGTACTTC. It encodes CASSGMRIDEQYF.

Concerning this clonotype: Sequence at one end of the junction differs from germline and may be a read error. The rearrangement links TRBV5-1 to TRBJ2-1, with 7 bases aligning to TRBD1. The DNA matches TRBJ2-7 better at its end, which makes the J call doubtful. The CDR3 has 15 residues. CDR1 is SGHRS and CDR2 is YFSETQ in the germline V gene. In nucleotides, the CDR3 is TGCGCCAGCAGGTTGGACGGGACAGCTTCCTACGAGCAGTACTTC. Protein: CASRLDGTASYEQYF.

In its sample, this clonotype was seen a few times. The V gene is TRBV4-1, the J gene TRBJ1-6; no clear D. The CDR3 contains 14 residues. V dropped 5 bases and J dropped 10 bases, with 15 bases sitting between them. Germline-derived CDR1 and CDR2 are MGHRA and YSYEKL. The CDR3: CASSIYGVPSPLHF. The CDR3 DNA reads as TGCGCCAGCAGCATCTACGGGGTTCCCTCACCCCTCCACTTT.

The V gene is TRBV4-2, the J gene TRBJ1-2, with no clear D. The ends were cut back, 0 bases at V and 4 bases at J, with 15 bases in the middle. CDR1 is LGHNA and CDR2 is YNFKEQ in the germline V gene. The CDR3 sequence is 16 residues long. Written as DNA, the CDR3 is TGTGCCAGCAGCCAAGATATACGGTGGGTCCTCTATGGCTACACCTTC. The encoded protein is CASSQDIRWVLYGYTF.

The V call is TRBV11-2, the J call TRBJ2-5; 13 bases are shared with TRBD2. Germline V CDR1 and CDR2: SGHAT, FQNNGV. The CDR3 loop spans 16 amino acids. V was clipped by 5 bases and J by 5 bases; unmatched bases: 8. The CDR3 DNA follows: TGTGCCAGCAGCCCCGGGACTAGCGGGATCCGGGAGACCCAGTACTTC. Translating gives CASSPGTSGIRETQYF.

The chain joins TRBV5-1 to TRBJ2-1; 7 nucleotides match TRBD1. This CDR3 has 16 amino acids. V shed 0 bases and J 0 bases; nucleotides not matched to a gene: 3. Germline CDR1 is SGHRS and CDR2 is YFSETQ. CDR3 nucleotide sequence: TGCGCCAGCAGCTTGGTGGGACAGAGCTCCTACAATGAGCAGTTCTTC. The encoded protein is CASSLVGQSSYNEQFF.

This clonotype occurred once. This rearrangement joins TRBV20-1 to TRBJ2-7; D is possibly TRBD1 (5 bases). CDR1 is DFQATT and CDR2 is SNEGSKA in the germline V gene (reference sequence). With 3 bases removed from V and 4 bases from J, the gap between germline ends came to 13 bases. The length of the CDR3 is 13 residues. DNA of the CDR3: TGCAGTGCTAGGGGGAAGACAGTTTACGAGCAGTACTTC. Its protein product is CSARGKTVYEQYF.

The genes are TRBV6-5 and TRBJ1-6; 7 bases are a match to TRBD1. Germline V gene sequence: CDR1 MNHEY, CDR2 SVGAGI. Trimming took 4 bases from V and 6 from J; bases not matched to a gene: 6. This CDR3 spans 15 amino acids. The CDR3 is CASSSEGASNSPLHF. Here the CDR3 DNA reads TGTGCCAGCAGTTCGGAGGGGGCCAGTAATTCACCCCTCCACTTT.

J is TRBJ2-7 and V is TRBV7-2; 8 nucleotides line up with TRBD1. The CDR3 loop spans 15 amino acids. Germline V CDR1 and CDR2: SGHTA, FQGNSA. Germline trimming cut 5 bases from V and 4 bases from J; bases unmatched to any gene: 10. CDR3 region: CASSLRAGGIYEQYF. The CDR3 DNA is TGTGCCAGCAGCCTAAGGGCAGGGGGCATTTACGAGCAGTACTTC.